This T cell receptor beta chain is from a study of cytomegalovirus exposure and HLA in healthy donors. PCR was performed using 60 Vbeta and 13 Jbeta primers. The protocol was immunoSEQ multiplex PCR, while the TCRdb copy is restricted to in-frame clones and leaves out a portion. Of some 160,000 clones in the sample, roughly 80% were seen once. CDR1 and CDR2 (germline): MNHEY, SMNVEV (reference sequence). The CDR3 runs to 12 residues. V shed 6 bases, J shed 8 bases, and the junction held 5 bases outside the gene matches. The rearrangement links TRBV27 to TRBJ1-2; 8 bases match TRBD1. Material: PBMCs. This TCR derives from a male donor in good health and CMV-seronegative. CDR3 in amino acids: CASRRTGSGYTF. CDR3 DNA: TGTGCCAGCAGACGGACAGGGTCCGGCTACACCTTC.